A selection of T cell receptor beta chains follows, all from one sample in a study of CXCR3-negative and CXCR3-positive naive CD8 T cells. TCRdb reprocessed the 5' RACE reads and keeps a single row for each CDR3 protein, giving no DNA. This repertoire comprises approximately 6,300 distinct CDR3 sequences; its ten largest clones make up 1.5% to 2%. The sample taken for sequencing was naive CXCR3- CD8+ T cells from blood. These receptor sequences come from a human donor in good health. Some clones in this sample may be carry-over from other donors' samples. The CDR3 runs from the conserved cysteine through the conserved F or W. Each record gives: CDR3 length, J gene, V gene, clone size, CDR3 protein. Size is omitted from some rows. Given values are once, few, many or a class for expanded clones.

16 TRBJ1-2 TRBV3-1 . CASSQDFAQSPGGYTF
14 TRBJ1-1 TRBV15 medium-sized CATRGGTMNTEAFF
15 TRBJ2-5 TRBV7-8 . CASSLAGTYQETQYF
13 TRBJ1-1 TRBV7-3 medium-sized CASSLNGGPEAFF
18 TRBJ2-7 TRBV20-1 . CSASKGGTSGRGTYEQYF
15 TRBJ2-7 TRBV5-4 . CASSAAPGQYNEQYF
12 TRBJ1-1 TRBV30 . CAWSDGATEAFF
14 TRBJ1-5 TRBV12-3/TRBV12-4 . CASSPPYNTALKHF
12 TRBJ2-1 TRBV12-3/TRBV12-4 . CASSLAGDEQFF
12 TRBJ1-2 TRBV7-2 . CASSFGGIGYTF
14 TRBJ1-2 TRBV20-1 . CSASQAQGRYGYTF
15 TRBJ2-5 TRBV29-1 medium-sized CSVDLGGVSYETQYF
15 TRBJ1-2 TRBV19 . CASSPGGGWNYGYTF
12 TRBJ2-1 TRBV27 medium-sized CASSTQGDEQFF
16 TRBJ2-5 TRBV5-1 . CASSTVSTDPQETQYF
11 TRBJ2-1 TRBV29-1 medium-sized CSVEVLGEQFF
12 TRBJ1-4 TRBV15 medium-sized CATQGAVEKLFF
13 TRBJ2-1 TRBV7-8 . CASNYMGETEQFF
13 TRBJ2-1 TRBV29-1 . CSVKSPDYNEQFF
13 TRBJ1-5 TRBV21-1 medium-sized CASSKRGDQPQHF
16 TRBJ2-7 TRBV6-5 medium-sized CASSERGQVGTYEQYF
14 TRBJ2-7 TRBV12-3/TRBV12-4 medium-sized CASSTDRGPYEQYF
12 TRBJ1-2 TRBV6-2/TRBV6-3 . CASSSRDYGYTF
14 TRBJ2-7 TRBV10-3 . CAISELMLPYEQYF
15 TRBJ1-2 TRBV7-9 . CASSFTGQGIGGYTF
17 TRBJ2-3 TRBV4-1 . CASSLEVTAASTDTQYF
15 TRBJ2-5 TRBV3-1 medium-sized CASSRIRDRQETQYF
15 TRBJ1-1 TRBV7-9 medium-sized CASSNRQGTNTEAFF
14 TRBJ2-3 TRBV29-1 . CSVAGTVGADTQYF
11 TRBJ2-2 TRBV7-2 . CASAGAGELFF
14 TRBJ2-7 TRBV29-1 . CSVSGTGVPYEQYF
16 TRBJ2-2 TRBV29-1 . CSVDQGTGENTGELFF
16 TRBJ1-3 TRBV29-1 medium-sized CSVENRSRGSGNTIYF
12 TRBJ2-7 TRBV3-1 . CASSHGAYEQYF
17 TRBJ2-7 TRBV7-8 medium-sized CASSLGTYLPNVYEQYF
15 TRBJ2-7 TRBV20-1 . CSARDWPLSSYEQYF
15 TRBJ2-3 TRBV6-2/TRBV6-3 . CASSSGQGVTDTQYF
16 TRBJ1-1 TRBV19 medium-sized CASSMSWGTANTEAFF
16 TRBJ2-3 TRBV29-1 . CSVEGGLGGFPDTQYF
15 TRBJ2-7 TRBV29-1 medium-sized CSVEEQERGSYEQYF
15 TRBJ1-2 TRBV15 medium-sized CATSRDRGASEGYTF
16 TRBJ2-5 TRBV6-5 . CASSYSPSGTQETQYF
14 TRBJ1-1 TRBV29-1 medium-sized CSVARPGGNTEAFF
17 TRBJ1-2 TRBV20-1 medium-sized CSATVPGQGLGPYGYTF
16 TRBJ2-1 TRBV18 medium-sized CASSPDREMSYNEQFF
15 TRBJ2-3 TRBV20-1 . CSARVGELGPDTQYF
13 TRBJ2-7 TRBV29-1 medium-sized CSVAGKSSYEQYF
15 TRBJ2-7 TRBV4-3 medium-sized CASSQYQRGPYEQYF
15 TRBJ1-1 TRBV21-1 . CASSKVTEMNTEAFF
15 TRBJ2-7 TRBV18 medium-sized CASSPEGQGASEQYF